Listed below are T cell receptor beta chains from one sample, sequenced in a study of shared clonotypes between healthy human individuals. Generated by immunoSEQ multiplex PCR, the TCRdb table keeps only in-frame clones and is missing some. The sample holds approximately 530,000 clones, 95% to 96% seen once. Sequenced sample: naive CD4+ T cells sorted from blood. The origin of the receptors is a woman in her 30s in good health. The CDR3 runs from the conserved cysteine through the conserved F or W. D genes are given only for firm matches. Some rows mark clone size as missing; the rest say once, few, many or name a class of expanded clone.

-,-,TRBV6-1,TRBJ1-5,CASSEVSGRSNQPQHF,TGTGCCAGCAGTGAAGTATCGGGCCGGAGCAATCAGCCCCAGCATTTT
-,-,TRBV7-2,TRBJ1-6,CASSSYNSPLHF,TGTGCCAGCAGCTCCTATAATTCACCCCTCCACTTT
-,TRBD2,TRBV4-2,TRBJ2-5,CASSQERAGGRETQYF,TGTGCCAGCAGCCAAGAACGCGCGGGAGGGAGAGAGACCCAGTACTTC
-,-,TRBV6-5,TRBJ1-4,CASSYSSIFNEKLFF,TGTGCCAGCAGTTACTCTTCGATTTTTAATGAAAAACTGTTTTTT
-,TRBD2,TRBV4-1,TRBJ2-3,CASSQDRTSGSSYTQYF,TGCGCCAGCAGCCAAGATCGGACTAGCGGGAGCAGTTATACGCAGTATTTT
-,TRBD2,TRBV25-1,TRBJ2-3,CASSDAGLAGDTDTQYF,TGTGCCAGCAGTGACGCGGGACTAGCGGGAGACACAGATACGCAGTATTTT
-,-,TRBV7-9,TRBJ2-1,CASSLTGNSYNEQFF,TGTGCCAGCAGCTTAACAGGGAATTCCTACAATGAGCAGTTCTTC
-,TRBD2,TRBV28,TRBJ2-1,CASSLLAGELANEQFF,TGTGCCAGCAGTTTACTAGCGGGAGAACTGGCAAATGAGCAGTTCTTC
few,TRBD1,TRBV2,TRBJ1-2,CASSIRTGVAGYTF,TGTGCCAGCAGTATTCGGACAGGGGTCGCCGGCTACACCTTC
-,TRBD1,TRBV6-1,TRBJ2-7,CASSEVHANRGRGEQYF,TGTGCCAGCAGTGAAGTCCATGCGAACAGGGGGCGAGGCGAGCAGTACTTC
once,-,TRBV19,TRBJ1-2,CASSIGGLGYGYTF,TGTGCCAGTAGTATTGGCGGCCTTGGATATGGCTACACCTTC
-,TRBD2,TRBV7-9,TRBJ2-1,CASSLDTSGSLTVF,TGTGCCAGCAGCTTGGATACTAGCGGGAGTCTAACAGTCTTC
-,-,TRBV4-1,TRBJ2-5,CASSQGAFETQYF,TGCGCCAGCAGTCAAGGGGCCTTCGAGACCCAGTACTTC
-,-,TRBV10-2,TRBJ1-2,CASSQQGYGYTF,TGCGCCAGCAGTCAACAGGGATATGGCTACACCTTC
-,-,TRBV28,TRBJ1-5,CASSFPPGSNQPQHF,TGTGCCAGCAGTTTCCCTCCGGGTAGCAATCAGCCCCAGCATTTT
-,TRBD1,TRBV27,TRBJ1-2,CASSSFQQGAWYGYTF,TGTGCCAGCAGTTCCTTCCAACAGGGGGCTTGGTATGGCTACACCTTC
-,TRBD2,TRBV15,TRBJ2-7,CATSSGLAGVLREQYF,TGTGCCACCAGCTCTGGTCTAGCGGGAGTGCTGCGCGAGCAGTACTTC
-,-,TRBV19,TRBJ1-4,CASSIRVSFNEKLFF,TGTGCCAGTAGTATACGGGTCAGCTTTAATGAAAAACTGTTTTTT
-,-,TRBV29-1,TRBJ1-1,CSVVWGGLNTEAFF,TGCAGCGTTGTTTGGGGGGGATTGAACACTGAAGCTTTCTTT
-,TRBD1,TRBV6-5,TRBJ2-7,CASSPTGSSYEQYF,TGTGCCAGCAGTCCGACAGGGAGCTCCTACGAGCAGTACTTC
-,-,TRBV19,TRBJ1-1,CASSIDRRRPNPPNTEAFF,TGTGCCAGTAGTATAGATCGTCGGCGACCCAACCCACCGAACACTGAAGCTTTCTTT
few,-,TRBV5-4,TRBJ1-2,CASRVGGFYGYTF,TGTGCCAGCAGAGTCGGAGGGTTCTATGGCTACACCTTC
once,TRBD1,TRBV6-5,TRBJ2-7,CASSPDRGLYEQYF,TGTGCCAGCAGTCCGGACAGGGGGCTCTACGAGCAGTACTTC
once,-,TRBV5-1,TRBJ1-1,CASSLGGGGNTEAFF,TGCGCCAGCAGCTTGGGAGGTGGGGGAAACACTGAAGCTTTCTTT
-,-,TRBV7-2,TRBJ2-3,CAVPDPSTQYF,TGTGCAGTCCCGGACCCCTCTACGCAGTATTTT
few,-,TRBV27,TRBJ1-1,CASSLAGRSSTEAFF,TGTGCCAGCAGTTTAGCGGGACGGAGTAGCACTGAAGCTTTCTTT
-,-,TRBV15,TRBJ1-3,CATSRAGTGNTIYF,TGTGCCACCAGCAGAGCAGGGACCGGAAACACCATATATTTT
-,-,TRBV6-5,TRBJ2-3,CASSSRGSTDTQYF,TGTGCCAGCAGCTCCAGGGGCTCCACAGATACGCAGTATTTT
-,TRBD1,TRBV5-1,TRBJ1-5,CASSPMDRGKGNQPQHF,TGCGCCAGCAGCCCCATGGACAGGGGTAAGGGGAATCAGCCCCAGCATTTT
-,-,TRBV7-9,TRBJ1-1,CASSLERASTEAFF,TGTGCCAGCAGCTTAGAGCGGGCTAGCACTGAAGCTTTCTTT
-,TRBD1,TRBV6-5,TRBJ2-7,CASSYSIFRGRDEQYF,TGTGCCAGCAGTTACTCGATCTTCAGGGGGCGCGACGAGCAGTACTTC
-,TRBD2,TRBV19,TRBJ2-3,CASRDTGTSGRSRTDTQYF,TGTGCCAGTAGAGATACCGGGACTAGCGGGCGGTCTCGCACAGATACGCAGTATTTT
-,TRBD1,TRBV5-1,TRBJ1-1,CASQTGGLLTTEAFF,TGCGCCAGCCAGACAGGGGGCCTCCTTACCACTGAAGCTTTCTTT
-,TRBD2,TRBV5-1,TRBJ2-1,CASSGPLSGTSPNEQFF,TGCGCCAGCAGCGGGCCCCTCTCCGGGACTAGTCCCAATGAGCAGTTCTTC
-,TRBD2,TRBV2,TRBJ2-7,CASFYLRGAYEQYF,TGTGCCAGCTTCTATTTACGGGGGGCCTACGAGCAGTACTTC
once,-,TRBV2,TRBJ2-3,CASSGSLDTQYF,TGTGCCAGCAGTGGGAGTCTAGATACGCAGTATTTT
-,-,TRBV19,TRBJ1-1,CASRQGPGGTEAFF,TGTGCCAGTAGGCAGGGTCCCGGCGGCACTGAAGCTTTCTTT
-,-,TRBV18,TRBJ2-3,CASSLGQPDTQYF,TGTGCCAGCTCACTAGGACAACCAGATACGCAGTATTTT
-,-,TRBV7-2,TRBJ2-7,CASSWRYEQYF,TGTGCCAGCAGCTGGAGGTACGAGCAGTACTTC
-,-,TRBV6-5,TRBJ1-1,CASSYDSAEIEAFF,TGTGCCAGCAGTTACGACAGCGCAGAGATTGAAGCTTTCTTT
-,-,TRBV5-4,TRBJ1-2,CASSLFKVPYGYTF,TGTGCCAGCAGCTTGTTTAAGGTCCCCTATGGCTACACCTTC
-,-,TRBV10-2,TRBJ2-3,CASSESSAPSTDTQYF,TGCGCCAGCAGTGAGAGTTCAGCGCCCAGCACAGATACGCAGTATTTT
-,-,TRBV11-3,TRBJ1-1,CASSLEGGSTEAFF,TGTGCCAGCAGCTTAGAGGGGGGGAGCACTGAAGCTTTCTTT
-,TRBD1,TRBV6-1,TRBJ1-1,CASRKQGALNTEAFF,TGTGCCAGCAGAAAACAGGGGGCGCTGAACACTGAAGCTTTCTTT